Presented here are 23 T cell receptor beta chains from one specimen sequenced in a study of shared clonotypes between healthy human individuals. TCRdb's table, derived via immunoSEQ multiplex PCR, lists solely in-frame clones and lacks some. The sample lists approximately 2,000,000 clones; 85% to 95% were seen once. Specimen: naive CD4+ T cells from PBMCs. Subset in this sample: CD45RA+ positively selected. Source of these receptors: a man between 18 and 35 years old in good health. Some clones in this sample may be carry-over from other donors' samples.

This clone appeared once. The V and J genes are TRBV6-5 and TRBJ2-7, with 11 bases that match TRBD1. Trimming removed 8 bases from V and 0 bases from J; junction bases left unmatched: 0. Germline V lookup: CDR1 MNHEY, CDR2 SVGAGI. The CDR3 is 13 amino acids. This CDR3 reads CASGTGGSYEQYF. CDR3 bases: TGTGCCAGCGGGACAGGGGGCTCCTACGAGCAGTACTTC.

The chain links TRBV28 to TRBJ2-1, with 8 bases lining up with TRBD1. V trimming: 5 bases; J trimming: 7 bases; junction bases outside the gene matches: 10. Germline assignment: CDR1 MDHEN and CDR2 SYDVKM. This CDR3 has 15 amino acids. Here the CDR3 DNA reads TGTGCCAGCAGTCGACAGGGGAACGTTAGGAATGAGCAGTTCTTC. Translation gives CASSRQGNVRNEQFF.

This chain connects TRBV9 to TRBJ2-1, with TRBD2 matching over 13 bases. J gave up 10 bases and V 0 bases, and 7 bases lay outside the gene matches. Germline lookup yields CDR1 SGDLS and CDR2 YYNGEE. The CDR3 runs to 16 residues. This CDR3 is CASSVGLAGGSGEQFF. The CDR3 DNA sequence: TGTGCCAGCAGCGTAGGACTAGCGGGGGGATCGGGCGAGCAGTTCTTC. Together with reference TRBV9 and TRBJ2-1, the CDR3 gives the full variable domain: DSGVTQTPKHLITATGQRVTLRCSPRSGDLSVYWYQQSLDQGLQFLIQYYNGEERAKGNILERFSAQQFPDLHSELNLSSLELGDSALYFCASSVGLAGGSGEQFFGPGTRLTVL.

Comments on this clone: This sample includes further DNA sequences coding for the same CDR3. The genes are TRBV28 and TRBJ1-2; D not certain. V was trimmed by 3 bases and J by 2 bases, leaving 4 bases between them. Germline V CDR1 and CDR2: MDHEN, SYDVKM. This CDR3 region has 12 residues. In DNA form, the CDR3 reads TGTGCCAGCAGTTTTGGGAACTATGGCTACACCTTC. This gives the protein CASSFGNYGYTF.

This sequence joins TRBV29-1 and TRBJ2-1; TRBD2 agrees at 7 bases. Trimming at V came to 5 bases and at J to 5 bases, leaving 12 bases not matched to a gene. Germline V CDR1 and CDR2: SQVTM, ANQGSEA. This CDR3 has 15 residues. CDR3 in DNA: TGCAGCGTTCGACCTCGGCTAGCGGATCACAATGAGCAGTTCTTC. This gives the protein CSVRPRLADHNEQFF.

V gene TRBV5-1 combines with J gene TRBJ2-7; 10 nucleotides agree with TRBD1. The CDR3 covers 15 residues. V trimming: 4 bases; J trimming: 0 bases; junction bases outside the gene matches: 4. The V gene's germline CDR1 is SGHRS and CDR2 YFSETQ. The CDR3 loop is CASSKGQGRSYEQYF. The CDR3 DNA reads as TGCGCCAGCAGCAAGGGACAGGGGCGCTCCTACGAGCAGTACTTC.

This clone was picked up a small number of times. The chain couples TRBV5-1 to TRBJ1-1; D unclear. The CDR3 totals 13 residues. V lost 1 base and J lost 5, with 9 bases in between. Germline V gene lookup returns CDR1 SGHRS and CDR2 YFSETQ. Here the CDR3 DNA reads TGCGCCAGCAGCTTGATGAGGGAGACTGAAGCTTTCTTT. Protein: CASSLMRETEAFF.

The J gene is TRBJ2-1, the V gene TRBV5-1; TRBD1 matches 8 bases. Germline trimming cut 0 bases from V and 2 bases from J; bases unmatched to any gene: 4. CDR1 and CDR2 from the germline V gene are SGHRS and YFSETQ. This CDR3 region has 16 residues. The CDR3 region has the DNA TGCGCCAGCAGCTTGGCCCCGGGACAGGCCTACAATGAGCAGTTCTTC. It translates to CASSLAPGQAYNEQFF.

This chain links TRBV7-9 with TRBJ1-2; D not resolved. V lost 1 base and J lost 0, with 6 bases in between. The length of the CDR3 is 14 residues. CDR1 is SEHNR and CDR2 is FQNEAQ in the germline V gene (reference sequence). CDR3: CASSLESANYGYTF. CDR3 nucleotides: TGTGCCAGCAGCTTAGAATCTGCTAACTATGGCTACACCTTC. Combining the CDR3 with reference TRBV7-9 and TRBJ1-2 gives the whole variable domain DTGVSQNPRHKITKRGQNVTFRCDPISEHNRLYWYRQTLGQGPEFLTYFQNEAQLEKSRLLSDRFSAERPKGSFSTLEIQRTEQGDSAMYLCASSLESANYGYTFGSGTRLTVV.

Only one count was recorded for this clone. In DNA, the CDR3 is TGCAGCGTTGAAGTCAGGCGGGGGCACACTGAAGCTTTCTTT. Translation gives CSVEVRRGHTEAFF. The genes are TRBV29-1 and TRBJ1-1; a weak D match, TRBD1 (6 bases). The CDR3 spans 14 residues. Germline V CDR1 and CDR2: SQVTM, ANQGSEA. V was pared by 1 base and J by 3 bases, with 12 bases between.

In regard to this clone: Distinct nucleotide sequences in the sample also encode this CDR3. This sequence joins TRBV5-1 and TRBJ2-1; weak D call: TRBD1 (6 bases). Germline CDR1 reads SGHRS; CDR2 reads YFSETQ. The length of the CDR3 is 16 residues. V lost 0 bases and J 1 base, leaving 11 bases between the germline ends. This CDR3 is CASSLEGQGSYNEQFF. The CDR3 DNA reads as TGCGCCAGCAGCTTGGAAGGCCAGGGGTCCTACAATGAGCAGTTCTTC.

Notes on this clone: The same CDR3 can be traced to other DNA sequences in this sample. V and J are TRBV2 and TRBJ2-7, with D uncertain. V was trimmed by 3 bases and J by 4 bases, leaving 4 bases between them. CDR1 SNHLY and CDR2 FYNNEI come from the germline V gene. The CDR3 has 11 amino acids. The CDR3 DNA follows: TGTGCCAGCAGTGAGACATACGAGCAGTACTTC. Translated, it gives CASSETYEQYF.

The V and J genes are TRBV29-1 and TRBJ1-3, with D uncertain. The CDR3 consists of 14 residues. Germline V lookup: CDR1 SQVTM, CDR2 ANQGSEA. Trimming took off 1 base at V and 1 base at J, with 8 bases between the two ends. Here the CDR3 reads CSVEVPESGNTIYF. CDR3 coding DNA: TGCAGCGTTGAAGTGCCAGAATCTGGAAACACCATATATTTT.

CDR3 region: CAWSRLGRDNQPQHF. CDR3 bases: TGTGCCTGGAGCCGACTGGGCAGGGACAATCAGCCCCAGCATTTT. The chain links TRBV30 to TRBJ1-5, with D perhaps matching TRBD1 (5 bases). This CDR3 is built from 15 residues. Germline V lookup: CDR1 GTSNPN, CDR2 SVGIG (reference sequence). V lost 3 bases to trimming and J lost 3 bases, with 15 bases between them.

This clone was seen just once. The CDR3 sequence is CASSSPGRSQPQHF. The CDR3 nucleotides read TGTGCCAGCAGTTCCCCGGGTCGGTCGCAGCCCCAGCATTTT. J is TRBJ1-5 and V is TRBV28; D uncertain. CDR1 and CDR2 from the germline V gene are MDHEN and SYDVKM. The CDR3 has 14 amino acids. Trimming removed 4 bases from V and 7 bases from J, with 14 bases in between.

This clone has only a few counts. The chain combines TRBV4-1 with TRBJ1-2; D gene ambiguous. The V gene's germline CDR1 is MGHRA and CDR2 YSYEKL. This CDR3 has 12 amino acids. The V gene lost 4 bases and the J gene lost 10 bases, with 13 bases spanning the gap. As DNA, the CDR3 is TGCGCCAGCAGCCTAGAAGCCCGGTCCTACACCTTC. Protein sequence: CASSLEARSYTF.

Here the CDR3 DNA reads TGTGCCAGCAGCTCCCTAGCGGGGAGCCGGACAGATACGCAGTATTTT. Amino acids: CASSSLAGSRTDTQYF. The chain carries TRBV7-7 and TRBJ2-3, with 9 bases fitting TRBD2. V was pared by 4 bases and J by 3 bases, with 8 bases of the junction left unmatched. CDR3 length equals 16 residues. Germline V gene lookup returns CDR1 SSHAT and CDR2 FNYEAQ (reference sequence).

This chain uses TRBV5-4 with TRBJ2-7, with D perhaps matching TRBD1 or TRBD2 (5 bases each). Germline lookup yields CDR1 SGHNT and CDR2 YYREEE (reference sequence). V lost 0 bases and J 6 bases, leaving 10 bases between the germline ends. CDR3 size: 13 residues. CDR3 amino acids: CASSLGHGGEQYF. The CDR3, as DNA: TGTGCCAGCAGCTTGGGGCATGGGGGCGAGCAGTACTTC.

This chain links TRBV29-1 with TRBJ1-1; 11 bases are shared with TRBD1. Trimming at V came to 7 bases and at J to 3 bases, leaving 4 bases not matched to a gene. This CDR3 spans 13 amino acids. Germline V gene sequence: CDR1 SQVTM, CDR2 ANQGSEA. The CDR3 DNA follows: TGCAGCGGCCGGGACAGGGGGTACACTGAAGCTTTCTTT. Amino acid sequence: CSGRDRGYTEAFF.

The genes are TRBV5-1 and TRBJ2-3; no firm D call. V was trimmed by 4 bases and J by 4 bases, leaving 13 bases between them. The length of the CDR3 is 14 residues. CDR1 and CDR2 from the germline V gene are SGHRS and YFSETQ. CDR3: CASSLDSGPDTQYF. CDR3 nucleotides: TGCGCCAGCAGCCTCGATAGTGGCCCAGATACGCAGTATTTT.

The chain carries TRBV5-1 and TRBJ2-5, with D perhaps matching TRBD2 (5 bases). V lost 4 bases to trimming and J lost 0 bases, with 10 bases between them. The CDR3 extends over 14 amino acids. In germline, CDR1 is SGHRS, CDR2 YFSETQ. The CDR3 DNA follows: TGCGCCAGCAGCCGAGGGAGCAACCAAGAGACCCAGTACTTC. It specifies CASSRGSNQETQYF.

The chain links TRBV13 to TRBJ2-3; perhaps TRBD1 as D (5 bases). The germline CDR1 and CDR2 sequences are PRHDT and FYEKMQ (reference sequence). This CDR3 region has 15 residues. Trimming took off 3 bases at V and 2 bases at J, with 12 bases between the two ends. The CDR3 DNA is TGTGCCAGCAGCTTTCAGGGTACACTCACAGATACGCAGTATTTT. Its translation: CASSFQGTLTDTQYF.

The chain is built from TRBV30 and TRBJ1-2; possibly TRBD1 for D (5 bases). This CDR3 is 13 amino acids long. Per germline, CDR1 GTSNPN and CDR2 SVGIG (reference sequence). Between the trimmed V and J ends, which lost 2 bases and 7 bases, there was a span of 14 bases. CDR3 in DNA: TGTGCCTGGAGTTTGGGGGGAGTGTCTGGCTACACCTTC. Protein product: CAWSLGGVSGYTF.